This T cell receptor (beta chain) emerged from a study of CD39 and CD103 CD8 tumor-infiltrating T cells (dated by TCRdb to 2016 to 2019). In the study overall: Repertoire comparisons were shown for an HPV-positive HNSCC, an HPV-negative HNSCC, an ovarian cancer and a melanoma patient. Deep sequencing of TCRbeta CDR3 was used to compare the repertoires of CD8 TIL subsets, defined by CD103 and CD39, against those of peripheral memory CD8 T cells.

For each subset, between roughly 10,000 and 100,000 sorted cells were used for genomic DNA extraction with the DNeasy Blood and Tissue Kit. The immunoSEQ service sequenced and mapped the TCRbeta V-J or V-D-J regions, with coverage above 9x for each sample. The published analysis was carried out like this. The analysis included only productive rearrangements exported from the immunoSEQ Analyzer platform, and clonality was assessed using the 500 most abundant clones. Repertoire overlap between populations was quantified with the Morisita-Horn similarity index and the Jaccard index. In 5 or 6 cancer patients, Morisita-Horn similarity was measured between the TCR repertoires of CD8 T-cell subsets. TCRdb re-hosts the immuneACCESS table, in-frame sequences only. Its copies lack some clones; in the studies checked, an unresolved V gene accounts for under half of them, and the cause for the rest is not known. For V, J and clone size, that table is used; D and trimming come from the DNA. The sample contains approximately 680 clones, about 54% of them found a single time. 66% of the sample belongs to the ten largest clones.

Findings and caveats that apply to the study as a whole: DP TIL clonotypes were rarely detected in blood or uninvolved lymph node, whereas DN TIL clonotypes were found to largely overlap with peripheral memory CD8 repertoires. DP CD8 TILs appeared to be more oligoclonal than DN and SP CD8 TILs and blood memory CD8 T cells, with roughly 50-90% covered by the top 30 clonotypes.

At the time samples were collected, the patients were not on therapy, although their prior treatments varied from chemotherapy, radiotherapy, surgery and immunotherapy to none at all. After thawing, cells went through T lymphocyte enrichment using a negative-selection kit, with EpCAM beads added for tumor-infiltrating lymphocytes. CD8 TIL subsets were FACS-sorted as CD3+CD4-CD8+CD45RA- cells split by CD39 and CD103 expression into DN, SP and DP. Tumor specimens were minced, digested for 1 h with hyaluronidase, collagenase and DNase, filtered, enriched by Ficoll and cryopreserved. On a FACSAria II, each population was sorted to 99% purity, and the resulting cell pellets were frozen for TCR sequencing with no culture step. This clone was seen a few times. The antigen this receptor binds is unknown. Qualities for individual bases were not recorded, and no much larger clone is one base off. The specimen was CD39+ CD103+ CD8+ T cells sorted from the tumor. The meaning of the sample's cell subset or site label: CD103+CD39+ double-positive CD45RA- CD8 T cells. The TCR was taken from a human donor with head and neck squamous cell carcinoma.

The base sequence is TGTGCCAGCAGCGACCGGGACACTTATCGGGAGACCCAGTACTTC. The resulting protein is CASSDRDTYRETQYF. Here the chain combines TRBV7-9 and TRBJ2-5, and perhaps TRBD1 as D gene, on 6 matching bases. The CDR3 runs 15 amino acids, cysteine and phenylalanine included. The read is trimmed to its CDR3 DNA, 45 bases read in frame from base 1. V lost 5 bases and J lost 5 bases; the stretch between them is 18 bases long. As encoded in the germline V gene (reference sequence), CDR1 is SEHNR while CDR2 is FQNEAQ.